This T cell receptor (beta chain) stems from a study of PD-1 blockade in classical Hodgkin lymphoma. This CDR3 has 11 amino acids. Germline V CDR1 and CDR2: SNHLY, FYNNEI. V lost 8 bases, J lost 6 bases, and 11 bases lay in between. The time point here: newly diagnosed, previously untreated cHL patient sample. Untreated, newly diagnosed classical Hodgkin lymphoma PBMCs served for comparison. Clones were read by immunoSEQ multiplex PCR, and TCRdb kept only the in-frame ones, dropping some. The repertoire holds 47,000 or so clones, with approximately 91% as singletons. Note on this clone: Its antigen is not identified.

Study observations and caveats: Why repertoires differed is undefined; disease activity or prior therapy possibly contributed. When set against healthy donors, newly diagnosed patients were reported to show lower baseline TCR diversity.

Sequencing was performed on peripheral blood mononuclear cells (PBMCs). The chain employs TRBV2 and TRBJ2-7; possible D gene TRBD2, 6 bases. The origin of this receptor is a human donor with classical Hodgkin lymphoma. The CDR3 region has the DNA TGTGCCAGCGGCGGGGTCCGCGAGCAGTACGTC. Its translation is CASGGVREQYV.